The source of this T cell receptor (beta chain) is a study of blood T cells in healthy people across ages. Remarks on this clonotype: Its antigen is unidentified.

Study-wide points: Among T cells, TCR beta diversity per million cells dropped roughly linearly as age rose. Those diversity estimates obtained from one million T cells were thought to be underestimates.

Sample-barcoded 5' priming and a J-beta primer mix drove a second PCR of about 6 to 12 cycles. Each TCR beta cDNA got a 12-nucleotide random molecular identifier. TCRdb re-analysed the 5' RACE reads in MiXCR, keeping a single row per CDR3 protein. In the table there are approximately 2,000,000 distinct CDR3 sequences, about two fifths of which are singletons. Germline assignment: CDR1 DFQATT and CDR2 SNEGSKA (reference sequence). The length of the CDR3 is 12 residues. V was trimmed by 1 base and J by 3 bases, leaving 3 bases between them. The sequenced sample was blood. The receptor's source is a human donor in good health. The V gene is TRBV20-1, the J gene TRBJ2-2; D call uncertain. This CDR3 reads CSARGDTGELFF. CDR3 in DNA: TGCAGTGCTAGAGGGGACACCGGGGAGCTGTTTTTT.